The next 27 T cell receptor beta chains were all read from a single sample in a study of cytomegalovirus exposure and HLA in healthy donors (dated by TCRdb to the late 2010s). Receptors were amplified or captured by the immunoSEQ multiplex PCR assay. TCRdb re-hosts the immuneACCESS table, in-frame sequences only. Its copies lack some clones; in the studies checked, an unresolved V gene accounts for under half of them, and the cause for the rest is not known. The sample yields approximately 200,000 clones; more than 80% were counted once. Roughly 7% of the sample is taken by the ten largest. The sample consisted of PBMCs. The receptors were sampled from a man aged 18 to 30 in good health and CMV-seropositive.

The rearrangement uses TRBV30 and TRBJ2-1, with 7 bases fitting TRBD2. CDR1 and CDR2 from the germline V gene are GTSNPN and SVGIG (reference sequence). This CDR3 comprises 16 residues. The J segment lost 9 bases and the V segment lost 1 base, leaving 15 bases of the junction unmatched. The CDR3 sequence: CAWSALKGLVWGEQFF. The CDR3 DNA reads as TGTGCCTGGAGTGCCTTGAAAGGACTAGTCTGGGGTGAGCAGTTCTTC.

The chain joins TRBV27 to TRBJ2-3, with 9 bases matching TRBD2. The germline gives CDR1 MNHEY, CDR2 SMNVEV (reference sequence). J was trimmed by 4 bases and V by 3 bases; bases with no gene match: 8. This CDR3 spans 16 amino acids. The DNA for the CDR3 is TGTGCCAGCAGTTTTCCCAGCGGGAGGTATTCAGATACGCAGTATTTT. It is translated as CASSFPSGRYSDTQYF.

The DNA for the CDR3 is TGTGCCAGCAGCACGAAAAGGACTAGCGGGAGGGCCGGAGAGACCCAGTACTTC. Residues: CASSTKRTSGRAGETQYF. The genes are TRBV5-4 and TRBJ2-5; 15 bases are shared with TRBD2. This CDR3 has 18 amino acids. CDR1 SGHNT and CDR2 YYREEE come from the germline V gene (reference sequence). V gave up 4 bases and J gave up 4 bases; unmatched junction bases: 11.

This clone was seen a handful of times. The chain carries TRBV5-4 and TRBJ2-3, with unresolved D. Germline assignment: CDR1 SGHNT and CDR2 YYREEE (reference sequence). The CDR3 length is 12 residues. The CDR3 region has the DNA TGTGCTCGCAGAAACAGCACAGATACGCAGTATTTT. Translated, it gives CARRNSTDTQYF.

The V call is TRBV5-1, the J call TRBJ2-2; D not resolved. Germline CDR1 and CDR2: SGHRS and YFSETQ. The CDR3 sequence is 15 residues long. Trimming shortened V by 1 base and J by 4 bases, and 11 bases separated the two germline ends. The CDR3 sequence is CASSLLSTTTGELFF. In DNA, the CDR3 is TGCGCCAGCAGCTTGCTCTCTACCACCACCGGGGAGCTGTTTTTT.

V gene TRBV5-4 combines with J gene TRBJ1-2; D uncertain. Germline assignment: CDR1 SGHNT and CDR2 YYREEE (reference sequence). This CDR3 has 14 residues. V lost 4 bases to trimming and J lost 4 bases, with 14 bases between them. The CDR3 is CASSRGAGIYGYTF. The CDR3 DNA is TGTGCCAGCAGCCGAGGAGCGGGGATCTATGGCTACACCTTC.

The rearrangement joins TRBV12-5 to TRBJ1-2; D may be TRBD1 (6 bases). V gave up 4 bases and J gave up 8 bases, with 17 bases separating them. Germline loops: CDR1 LGHNT, CDR2 FRNRAP. This CDR3 region has 14 residues. The CDR3 DNA reads as TGTGCTAGTGGTTCGAAAACAGGGTTATTCGGCTACACCTTC. Amino acid sequence: CASGSKTGLFGYTF.

The chain employs TRBV2 and TRBJ2-7; D unclear. The V gene lost 8 bases and the J gene lost 3 bases, with 14 bases spanning the gap. This CDR3 spans 13 amino acids. In germline, CDR1 is SNHLY, CDR2 FYNNEI. The CDR3 spells CASGQVLFYEQYF. CDR3 nucleotide sequence: TGTGCCAGCGGGCAGGTCTTATTCTACGAGCAGTACTTC.

V gene TRBV5-4 combines with J gene TRBJ1-1, with TRBD1 identical over 9 bases. The V segment lost 4 bases and the J segment 8 bases; nucleotides outside the gene matches: 9. The CDR3 runs 14 residues. From germline, CDR1 is SGHNT and CDR2 YYREEE (reference sequence). The CDR3 bases are TGTGCCAGCAGCATTAACCCACAGGGGGCCGAAGCTTTCTTT. Translation: CASSINPQGAEAFF.

This clone appeared once. This rearrangement joins TRBV11-2 to TRBJ2-7; 7 bases are a match to TRBD1. Losses at the gene ends were 4 bases for V and 1 base for J; bases not matched to a gene: 10. Germline CDR1 reads SGHAT; CDR2 reads FQNNGV. The CDR3 length is 16 residues. The CDR3 loop reads CASSSQGVSVSYEQYF. CDR3 nucleotide sequence: TGTGCCAGCAGCTCCCAGGGGGTTTCCGTTTCCTACGAGCAGTACTTC.

The chain employs TRBV29-1 and TRBJ1-1; tentative D call: TRBD1 (6 bases). The V and J ends lost 4 bases and 0 bases respectively, with 12 bases between them. Germline V gene data show CDR1 as SQVTM and CDR2 as ANQGSEA. The CDR3 contains 14 residues. The CDR3 here is CSVGAGDMNTEAFF. In DNA form, the CDR3 reads TGCAGCGTTGGGGCAGGGGACATGAACACTGAAGCTTTCTTT.

The chain uses TRBV5-4 and TRBJ2-1, with 7 bases lining up with TRBD2. Trimming at V came to 4 bases and at J to 7 bases, leaving 17 bases not matched to a gene. The CDR3 has 17 residues. Germline CDR1 is SGHNT and CDR2 is YYREEE (reference sequence). The CDR3: CASSPIWGAGTVNEQFF. The DNA of the CDR3 is TGTGCCAGCAGCCCGATTTGGGGAGCGGGAACCGTGAATGAGCAGTTCTTC.

This sequence joins TRBV6-5 and TRBJ1-4, with TRBD1 identical over 11 bases. Per germline, CDR1 MNHEY and CDR2 SVGAGI. The CDR3 has 14 amino acids. V shed 7 bases, J shed 8 bases, and the junction held 6 bases outside the gene matches. CDR3: CASKMDRGHEKLFF. The CDR3, as DNA: TGTGCCAGCAAAATGGACAGGGGGCACGAAAAACTGTTTTTT.

The rearrangement uses TRBV6-6 and TRBJ2-1, with 8 nucleotides matching TRBD2. Germline trimming cut 0 bases from V and 10 bases from J; bases unmatched to any gene: 11. The CDR3 has 16 residues. CDR1 and CDR2 from the germline V gene are MNHNY and SVGAGI (reference sequence). Here the CDR3 reads CASSYSERESFWEQFF. For the CDR3, the DNA is TGTGCCAGCAGTTACTCAGAGCGGGAGTCGTTCTGGGAGCAGTTCTTC.

The CDR3: CASSLVPGDYNEQFF. CDR3 coding DNA: TGTGCCAGCAGCTTGGTTCCGGGGGACTACAATGAGCAGTTCTTC. The chain joins TRBV5-5 to TRBJ2-1, with D perhaps TRBD2 (6 bases). The CDR3 has 15 amino acids. The V and J ends lost 0 bases and 3 bases respectively, with 10 bases between them. Germline CDR1 reads SGHKS; CDR2 reads YYEKEE (reference sequence). Looking up the rest from reference TRBV5-5 and TRBJ2-1 gives the full variable domain: DAGVTQSPTHLIKTRGQQVTLRCSPISGHKSVSWYQQVLGQGPQFIFQYYEKEERGRGNFPDRFSARQFPNYSSELNVNALLLGDSALYLCASSLVPGDYNEQFFGPGTRLTVL.

The chain recombines TRBV29-1 with TRBJ1-2; TRBD1 matches 10 bases. V shed 7 bases, J shed 8 bases, and the junction held 13 bases outside the gene matches. Germline V lookup: CDR1 SQVTM, CDR2 ANQGSEA. The CDR3 runs to 14 residues. The CDR3 sequence is CSATRDRGINGYTF. For the CDR3, the DNA is TGCAGCGCCACTCGGGACAGGGGAATTAACGGCTACACCTTC.

This clone appeared once. The chain employs TRBV30 and TRBJ1-3, with D unclear. Germline V gene sequence: CDR1 GTSNPN, CDR2 SVGIG (reference sequence). The ends were cut back, 7 bases at V and 0 bases at J, with 10 bases in the middle. CDR3 size: 13 residues. The CDR3 nucleotides read TGTGCCTCGACTGCGAGCTCTGGAAACACCATATATTTT. Protein: CASTASSGNTIYF.

This sequence joins TRBV27 and TRBJ2-1; weak D call: TRBD2 (6 bases). Germline assignment: CDR1 MNHEY and CDR2 SMNVEV (reference sequence). This CDR3 spans 14 amino acids. V gave up 9 bases and J gave up 9 bases, with 21 bases separating them. The CDR3 reads CARYLGTGSCEQFF. The CDR3 DNA sequence: TGTGCCAGGTATCTCGGGACTGGCTCGTGTGAGCAGTTCTTC.

This chain links TRBV9 with TRBJ2-1, with TRBD2 matching 13 bases. The germline CDR1 and CDR2 sequences are SGDLS and YYNGEE. The CDR3 length is 17 residues. The junction had 9 bases not matched to a gene; V was cut back by 3 bases and J by 6 bases. The CDR3 coding sequence is TGTGCCAGCAGCGCGCCCCTGACTAGCGGGAGGACCAATGAGCAGTTCTTC. Residues: CASSAPLTSGRTNEQFF. Using reference TRBV9 and TRBJ2-1 for the parts outside the CDR3, the full variable domain is DSGVTQTPKHLITATGQRVTLRCSPRSGDLSVYWYQQSLDQGLQFLIQYYNGEERAKGNILERFSAQQFPDLHSELNLSSLELGDSALYFCASSAPLTSGRTNEQFFGPGTRLTVL.

The chain has TRBV5-1 and TRBJ2-7; 8 bases line up with TRBD1. V was clipped by 1 base and J by 6 bases; unmatched bases: 6. The CDR3 extends over 14 amino acids. Germline V gene data show CDR1 as SGHRS and CDR2 as YFSETQ. CDR3 region: CASSLMAGGVEQYF. The CDR3 DNA follows: TGCGCCAGCAGCTTGATGGCAGGGGGCGTCGAGCAGTACTTC.

This chain connects TRBV27 to TRBJ2-7, with D possibly TRBD2 on 6 matching bases. V lost 0 bases and J lost 1, with 13 bases in between. The CDR3 has 16 residues. Germline values: CDR1 MNHEY, CDR2 SMNVEV (reference sequence). The chain's CDR3 is CASSLSMGTASYEQYF. The DNA for the CDR3 is TGTGCCAGCAGTTTATCGATGGGGACTGCATCCTACGAGCAGTACTTC.

The chain links TRBV7-8 to TRBJ2-7; TRBD2 matches 9 bases. Germline trimming cut 1 base from V and 3 bases from J; bases unmatched to any gene: 4. CDR3 length: 15 residues. Germline V CDR1 and CDR2: SGHVS, FQNEAQ. CDR3 in amino acids: CASSLGGSGSYEQYF. In DNA, the CDR3 is TGTGCCAGCAGCTTAGGGGGTAGCGGGAGCTACGAGCAGTACTTC.

This sequence joins TRBV7-3 and TRBJ2-3, with D possibly being TRBD1 (6 bases). CDR3 length: 14 residues. Deletions cut 3 bases from V and 6 bases from J, with 13 bases between. Germline CDR1 and CDR2: SGHTA and FQGTGA. The CDR3 protein is CASSLGAVGDTQYF. The DNA of the CDR3 is TGTGCCAGCAGCTTGGGGGCCGTCGGGGATACGCAGTATTTT.

This clone was counted ten times or more. This chain uses TRBV10-3 with TRBJ1-5, with TRBD1 matching over 9 bases. The CDR3 is made up of 15 amino acids. Germline loops: CDR1 ENHRY, CDR2 SYGVKD. Losses at the gene ends were 3 bases for V and 1 base for J; bases not matched to a gene: 1. CDR3 loop: CAISDGTGSNQPQHF. The CDR3 nucleotides are TGTGCCATCAGTGACGGGACAGGGAGCAATCAGCCCCAGCATTTT.

The gene calls are TRBV4-2 and TRBJ2-3; 7 bases fit TRBD2. The CDR3 covers 19 residues. V trimming: 1 base; J trimming: 0 bases; junction bases outside the gene matches: 13. From germline, CDR1 is LGHNA and CDR2 YNFKEQ. The CDR3 DNA is TGTGCCAGCAGCCAAGGCCGGGGGGTAGCGGACGCTAGCACAGATACGCAGTATTTT. Its translation: CASSQGRGVADASTDTQYF.

The chain couples TRBV7-2 to TRBJ2-1; 7 bases align to TRBD1. This CDR3 is 15 amino acids long. Per the germline V gene, CDR1 is SGHTA and CDR2 is FQGNSA. The V segment lost 1 base and the J segment 9 bases; nucleotides outside the gene matches: 9. The CDR3 reads CASSLVGTGVVEQFF. CDR3 nucleotide sequence: TGTGCCAGCAGCTTAGTAGGTACAGGGGTTGTTGAGCAGTTCTTC.

The chain employs TRBV7-2 and TRBJ2-7; TRBD1 agrees at 9 bases. This CDR3 spans 14 amino acids. J lost 7 bases, V lost 3 bases, and 7 bases had no gene match. Germline CDR1 and CDR2: SGHTA and FQGNSA. As DNA, the CDR3 is TGTGCCAGCAGCTTCGGGACAGGGTGGAGTGAGCAGTACTTC. As protein: CASSFGTGWSEQYF.